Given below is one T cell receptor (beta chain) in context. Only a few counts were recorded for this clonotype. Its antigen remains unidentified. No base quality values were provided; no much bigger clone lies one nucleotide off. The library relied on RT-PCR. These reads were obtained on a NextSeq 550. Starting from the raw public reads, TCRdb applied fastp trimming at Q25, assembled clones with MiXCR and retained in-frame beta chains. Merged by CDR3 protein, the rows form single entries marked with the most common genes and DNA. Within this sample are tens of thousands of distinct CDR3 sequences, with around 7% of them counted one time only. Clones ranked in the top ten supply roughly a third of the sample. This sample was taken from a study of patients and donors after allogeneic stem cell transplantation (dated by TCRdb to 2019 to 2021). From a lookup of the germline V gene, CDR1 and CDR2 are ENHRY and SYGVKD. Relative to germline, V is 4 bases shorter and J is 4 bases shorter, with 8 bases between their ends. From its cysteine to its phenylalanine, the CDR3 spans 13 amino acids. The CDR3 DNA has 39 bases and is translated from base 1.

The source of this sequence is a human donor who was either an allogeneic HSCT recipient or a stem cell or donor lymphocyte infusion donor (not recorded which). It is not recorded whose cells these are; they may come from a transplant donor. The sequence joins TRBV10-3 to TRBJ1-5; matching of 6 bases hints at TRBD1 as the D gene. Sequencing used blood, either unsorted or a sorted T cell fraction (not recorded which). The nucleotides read TGTGCCATCAGTGGGGACATGAATCAGCCCCAGCATTTT. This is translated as CAISGDMNQPQHF.